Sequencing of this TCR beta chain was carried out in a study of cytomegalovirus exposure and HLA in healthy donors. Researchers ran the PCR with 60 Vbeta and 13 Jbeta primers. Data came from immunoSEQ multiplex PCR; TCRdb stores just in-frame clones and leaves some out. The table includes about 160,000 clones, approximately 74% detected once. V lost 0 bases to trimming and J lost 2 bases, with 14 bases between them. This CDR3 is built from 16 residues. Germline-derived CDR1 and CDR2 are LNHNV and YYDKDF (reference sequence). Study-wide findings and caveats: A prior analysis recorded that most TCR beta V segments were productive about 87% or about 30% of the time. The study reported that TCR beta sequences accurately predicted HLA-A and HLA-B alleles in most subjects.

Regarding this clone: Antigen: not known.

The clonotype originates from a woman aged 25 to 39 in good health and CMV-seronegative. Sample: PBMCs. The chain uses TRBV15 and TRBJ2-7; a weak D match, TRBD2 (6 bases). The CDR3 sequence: CATSRDQAGRTYEQYF. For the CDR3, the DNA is TGTGCCACCAGCAGAGATCAGGCAGGGAGGACCTACGAGCAGTACTTC. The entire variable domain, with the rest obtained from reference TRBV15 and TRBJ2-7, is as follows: DAMVIQNPRYQVTQFGKPVTLSCSQTLNHNVMYWYQQKSSQAPKLLFHYYDKDFNNEADTPDNFQSRRPNTSFCFLDIRSPGLGDTAMYLCATSRDQAGRTYEQYFGPGTRLTVT.